Following are 29 T cell receptor beta chains from one sample sequenced in a study of cytomegalovirus exposure and HLA in healthy donors (dated by TCRdb to about 2017). Library preparation was by the immunoSEQ multiplex PCR assay. For the multiplex PCR, a mixture combining 60 forward primers for TCR Vbeta segments and 13 reverse primers for TCR Jbeta segments was used. TCRdb took over this immuneACCESS table, retaining in-frame rearrangements with V and J assigned. Such tables are incomplete; in checked studies, under half of the missing clones stem from an unresolved V gene, and the remainder is unexplained. This sample is represented by around 130,000 clones; roughly 80% of them were singletons. The ten largest account for around 1.2% of the sample. Sequencing used PBMCs. The receptors were gathered from a man aged 45-60 years in good health and CMV-seronegative.

About this clone: Germline and junction disagree at one end, which may indicate a read error. The chain uses TRBV18 and TRBJ1-1, with TRBD1 matching over 9 bases. Germline values: CDR1 KGHSH, CDR2 LQKENI. The CDR3 covers 15 residues. The CDR3 sequence is CASSPQGAANTEAFF. The CDR3 nucleotides are TGTGCCAGCTCGCCACAGGGGGCTGCGAACACTGAAGCTTTCTTT.

The rearrangement links TRBV29-1 to TRBJ1-1; the D gene is possibly TRBD1 (6 bases). The CDR3 is 12 residues long. Germline CDR1 SQVTM, CDR2 ANQGSEA. V was trimmed by 6 bases and J by 1 base, leaving 9 bases between them. The CDR3 reads CSVLDRNTEAFF. CDR3 sequence (DNA): TGCAGCGTCCTGGACAGGAACACTGAAGCTTTCTTT.

V is TRBV7-2 and J is TRBJ2-7, with 13 bases lining up with TRBD2. Losses at the gene ends were 4 bases for V and 7 bases for J; bases not matched to a gene: 10. The germline V gene encodes CDR1 SGHTA and CDR2 FQGNSA. The CDR3 contains 16 residues. CDR3: CASSSTGTSGTKEQYF. DNA for the CDR3: TGTGCCAGCAGCTCGACCGGGACTAGCGGGACAAAAGAGCAGTACTTC.

The V and J genes are TRBV28 and TRBJ1-2; a possible D gene is TRBD1 (5 bases). Per germline, CDR1 MDHEN and CDR2 SYDVKM. The CDR3 sequence is 14 residues long. V lost 6 bases, J lost 0 bases, and 11 bases lay in between. CDR3 sequence reads: CASSPDSPNYGYTF. Here the CDR3 DNA reads TGTGCCAGCAGCCCCGACAGCCCTAACTATGGCTACACCTTC.

The rearrangement joins TRBV11-3 to TRBJ1-1, with D perhaps TRBD1 (5 bases). CDR3 size: 16 residues. CDR1 and CDR2 from the germline V gene are SGHNT and YENEEA. V was cut by 5 bases and J by 0 bases, with 16 bases left in between. The CDR3 here is CASSLGQGSMNTEAFF. CDR3 in DNA: TGTGCCAGCAGCCTCGGGCAGGGAAGCATGAACACTGAAGCTTTCTTT.

This clone was counted only a few times. The rearrangement links TRBV15 to TRBJ2-7, with 9 bases aligning to TRBD1. The CDR3 extends over 15 amino acids. Germline V gene data show CDR1 as LNHNV and CDR2 as YYDKDF (reference sequence). V shed 1 base, J shed 6 bases, and the junction held 7 bases outside the gene matches. As DNA, the CDR3 is TGTGCCACCAGCAGAGCCCGGGACAGGGCGTCCGAGCAGTACTTC. This gives the protein CATSRARDRASEQYF.

The chain uses TRBV7-9 and TRBJ2-3, with a weak D call TRBD1 (6 bases). Germline lookup yields CDR1 SEHNR and CDR2 FQNEAQ (reference sequence). This CDR3 spans 18 amino acids. Trimming left V 3 bases short and J 2 bases short, with 21 bases between. CDR3 residues: CASSLNYRVSATTDTQYF. CDR3 in DNA: TGTGCCAGCAGCTTGAATTACAGGGTGTCGGCAACCACAGATACGCAGTATTTT. The whole variable domain, filled in from reference TRBV7-9 and TRBJ2-3, reads DTGVSQNPRHKITKRGQNVTFRCDPISEHNRLYWYRQTLGQGPEFLTYFQNEAQLEKSRLLSDRFSAERPKGSFSTLEIQRTEQGDSAMYLCASSLNYRVSATTDTQYFGPGTRLTVL.

The CDR3 sequence is CASSPRVGSYEQYF. CDR3 bases: TGTGCCAGCAGTCCTCGGGTGGGCTCCTACGAGCAGTACTTC. The chain employs TRBV28 and TRBJ2-7; D ambiguous. The CDR3 contains 14 residues. V lost 5 bases and J lost 0, with 11 bases in between. The germline V gene encodes CDR1 MDHEN and CDR2 SYDVKM.

The chain couples TRBV27 to TRBJ1-5; a possible D gene is TRBD1 (6 bases). The V and J ends lost 0 bases and 8 bases respectively, with 11 bases between them. Germline assignment: CDR1 MNHEY and CDR2 SMNVEV (reference sequence). The CDR3 is 14 amino acids. CDR3 amino acids: CASSLSWGPKPQHF. CDR3 coding DNA: TGTGCCAGCAGTTTATCGTGGGGGCCTAAGCCCCAGCATTTT.

The CDR3 is CASSPGGTGELFF. As DNA, the CDR3 is TGCGCCAGCAGCCCCGGGGGGACCGGGGAGCTGTTTTTT. The chain uses TRBV5-1 and TRBJ2-2, with 7 bases lining up with TRBD2. With V trimmed by 4 bases and J by 5 bases, 2 bases remained unmatched. This CDR3 comprises 13 residues. Germline lookup yields CDR1 SGHRS and CDR2 YFSETQ.

The chain has TRBV5-1 and TRBJ2-2; 9 positions match TRBD1. V lost 2 bases to trimming and J lost 4 bases; unmatched junction nucleotides: 3. Germline V CDR1 and CDR2: SGHRS, YFSETQ. There are 15 residues in the CDR3. The CDR3: CASSLGTGITGELFF. CDR3 nucleotide sequence: TGCGCCAGCAGCTTAGGGACAGGGATCACCGGGGAGCTGTTTTTT.

In this sample, this clone turned up a few times. This sequence joins TRBV6-6 and TRBJ2-3; the match to TRBD2 covers 8 bases. V shed 7 bases and J 5 bases; nucleotides not matched to a gene: 11. CDR1 MNHNY and CDR2 SVGAGI come from the germline V gene (reference sequence). The CDR3 contains 15 residues. CDR3 nucleotides: TGTGCCAGCATGATTCCGGGACTAGGTTTAGATACGCAGTATTTT. This gives the protein CASMIPGLGLDTQYF.

The chain employs TRBV6-5 and TRBJ1-5, with D tentatively TRBD1 (6 bases). The germline V gene encodes CDR1 MNHEY and CDR2 SVGAGI. The CDR3 is 15 amino acids. V lost 6 bases, J lost 1 base, and 13 bases lay in between. Here the CDR3 DNA reads TGTGCCAGCAGCACCCTCAGGGGCAGCAATCAGCCCCAGCATTTT. The encoded protein is CASSTLRGSNQPQHF.

The chain joins TRBV2 to TRBJ1-6; D is ambiguous. Germline V gives CDR1 SNHLY, CDR2 FYNNEI. This CDR3 is 13 amino acids long. The germline V and J ends were trimmed by 4 bases and 9 bases, with 10 bases remaining between them. The CDR3 spells CASSVGTSSPLHF. CDR3 bases: TGTGCCAGCAGTGTTGGCACCAGTTCACCCCTCCACTTT.

The chain carries TRBV7-2 and TRBJ2-1, with TRBD2 as a possible D gene (5 bases). CDR3 length: 15 amino acids. Germline CDR1 and CDR2: SGHTA and FQGNSA. Trimming shortened V by 7 bases and J by 2 bases, and 15 bases separated the two germline ends. The CDR3 is CASTPGGSTYNEQFF. The CDR3 region has the DNA TGTGCCAGCACCCCGGGCGGGTCAACCTACAATGAGCAGTTCTTC.

Comments on this clone: Sequence at one end of the junction differs from germline and may be a read error. The rearrangement uses TRBV28 and TRBJ1-5; 7 nucleotides line up with TRBD1. Per germline, CDR1 MDHEN and CDR2 SYDVKM. This CDR3 spans 15 amino acids. The CDR3 DNA is TGTGCCAGCAGTATATGGGACAGTAGCAATCAGCCCCAGCATTTT. Amino acid sequence: CASSIWDSSNQPQHF. The full variable domain, its missing parts supplied by reference TRBV28 and TRBJ1-5, is DVKVTQSSRYLVKRTGEKVFLECVQDMDHENMFWYRQDPGLGLRLIYFSYDVKMKEKGDIPEGYSVSREKKERFSLILESASTNQTSMYLCASSIWDSSNQPQHFGDGTRLSIL.

This clone came up once. This chain connects TRBV27 to TRBJ2-2, with D perhaps TRBD2 (6 bases). This CDR3 comprises 15 residues. CDR1 and CDR2 (germline): MNHEY, SMNVEV (reference sequence). Trimming removed 6 bases from V and 1 base from J, with 12 bases in between. In nucleotides, the CDR3 is TGTGCCAGCAGGTTCTCGGGAGAGAACACCGGGGAGCTGTTTTTT. Translating it yields CASRFSGENTGELFF.

This chain links TRBV5-1 with TRBJ2-3, with D uncertain. The CDR3 sequence is 14 residues long. V was trimmed by 4 bases and J by 0 bases, leaving 9 bases between them. CDR1 and CDR2 (germline): SGHRS, YFSETQ. The CDR3 sequence is CASSAGLSTDTQYF. CDR3 DNA sequence: TGCGCCAGCAGCGCCGGTCTAAGCACAGATACGCAGTATTTT.

The V call is TRBV28, the J call TRBJ2-7; 7 nucleotides agree with TRBD2. Germline V gives CDR1 MDHEN, CDR2 SYDVKM. V trimming: 5 bases; J trimming: 9 bases; junction bases outside the gene matches: 13. The CDR3 runs 14 residues. CDR3 sequence (DNA): TGTGCCAGCAGTCCTCCCGAGGGAGCGGGATGGCAGTACTTC. Amino acid sequence: CASSPPEGAGWQYF.

The rearrangement links TRBV7-9 to TRBJ1-5; TRBD1 is a possible D gene (5 bases). Germline loops: CDR1 SEHNR, CDR2 FQNEAQ (reference sequence). V was clipped by 0 bases and J by 2 bases, with 8 bases between them. CDR3 length: 15 amino acids. The DNA for the CDR3 is TGTGCCAGCAGCTTAGCAGGCAGGGGCAATCAGCCCCAGCATTTT. This gives the protein CASSLAGRGNQPQHF.

The chain carries TRBV6-1 and TRBJ1-5; D remains unclear. The germline gives CDR1 MNHNS, CDR2 SASEGT. Trimming stripped 8 bases from V and 1 base from J, with 9 bases between. This CDR3 is built from 13 residues. The DNA for the CDR3 is TGTGCCAGCGAGGTCGTAAGCAATCAGCCCCAGCATTTT. It specifies CASEVVSNQPQHF.

The CDR3 sequence: CASSQYSNQPQHF. The CDR3 DNA reads as TGTGCCAGCTCCCAGTATAGCAATCAGCCCCAGCATTTT. The V call is TRBV6-5, the J call TRBJ1-5; D is ambiguous. The CDR3 runs 13 residues. CDR1 MNHEY and CDR2 SVGAGI come from the germline V gene. V was cut by 8 bases and J by 0 bases, with 8 bases left in between.

V usage is TRBV4-1 and J usage is TRBJ2-7; 12 positions agree with TRBD2. CDR3 length: 16 residues. The germline gives CDR1 MGHRA, CDR2 YSYEKL. The J segment lost 0 bases and the V segment lost 2 bases, leaving 2 bases of the junction unmatched. The CDR3 sequence is CASSQLTSGSSYEQYF. The DNA of the CDR3 is TGCGCCAGCAGCCAATTGACTAGCGGGAGCTCCTACGAGCAGTACTTC.

The rearrangement uses TRBV5-7 and TRBJ2-3; maybe TRBD2 (5 bases). Being an ORF, TRBV5-7 has a function that is uncertain. The V end was cut by 0 bases, the J end by 6 bases, with 14 bases between. The CDR3 is 15 amino acids. CDR3 sequence (DNA): TGTGCCAGCAGCTTGGGCGGAGGTGGGCACGATACGCAGTATTTT. Translating gives CASSLGGGGHDTQYF.

This rearrangement joins TRBV28 to TRBJ2-2; 9 nucleotides align to TRBD2. The V and J ends lost 2 bases and 7 bases, in that order; junction bases with no gene match: 8. Germline loops: CDR1 MDHEN, CDR2 SYDVKM. The CDR3 consists of 16 residues. CDR3 sequence (DNA): TGTGCCAGCAGTTTAGGTCTAGCGGGAAAGCACGGGGAGCTGTTTTTT. Translated, it gives CASSLGLAGKHGELFF.

The CDR3 nucleotides are TGCAGCTCCCTGGGGAGTTCGAACACCGGGGAGCTGTTTTTT. Amino acids: CSSLGSSNTGELFF. The chain is built from TRBV29-1 and TRBJ2-2; a possible D gene is TRBD2 (5 bases). The CDR3 totals 14 residues. V lost 8 bases and J lost 0, with 13 bases in between. Germline CDR1 is SQVTM and CDR2 is ANQGSEA.

The chain has TRBV7-9 and TRBJ2-7; the match to TRBD2 covers 11 bases. CDR3 length equals 13 residues. The germline CDR1 and CDR2 sequences are SEHNR and FQNEAQ (reference sequence). With V trimmed by 3 bases and J by 11 bases, 6 bases remained unmatched. Written as DNA, the CDR3 is TGTGCCAGCAGCTTTATAGCGGGAGGGCCCGAGTACTTC. Translated, it gives CASSFIAGGPEYF.

This clone appeared a few times. The junction departs from the called germline gene at one end, perhaps through a read error. As DNA, the CDR3 is TGTGCTAGCAGCTTAGACGGGGGCTACGAGCAGTACTTC. Protein sequence: CASSLDGGYEQYF. This rearrangement joins TRBV7-7 to TRBJ2-7; D is possibly TRBD2 (6 bases). Germline CDR1 and CDR2: SSHAT and FNYEAQ (reference sequence). This CDR3 is 13 amino acids long.

This clone came up a few times. The chain employs TRBV6-4 and TRBJ2-4, with 9 bases lining up with TRBD1. V shed 1 base and J 13 bases; nucleotides not matched to a gene: 14. This CDR3 comprises 16 residues. Per the germline V gene, CDR1 is MRHNA and CDR2 is SNTAGT. The CDR3 sequence: CASSDFWTGAALRQYF. As DNA, the CDR3 is TGTGCCAGCAGTGACTTCTGGACAGGGGCCGCCCTCAGGCAGTACTTC.